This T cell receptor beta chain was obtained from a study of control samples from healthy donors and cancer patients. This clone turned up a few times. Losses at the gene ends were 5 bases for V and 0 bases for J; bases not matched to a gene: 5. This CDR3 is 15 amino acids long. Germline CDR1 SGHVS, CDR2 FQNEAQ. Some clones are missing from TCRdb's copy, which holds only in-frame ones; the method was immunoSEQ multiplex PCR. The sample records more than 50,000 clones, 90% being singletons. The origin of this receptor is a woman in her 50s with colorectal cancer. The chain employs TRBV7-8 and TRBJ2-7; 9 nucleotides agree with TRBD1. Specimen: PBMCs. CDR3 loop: CASSRTGQGSYEQYF. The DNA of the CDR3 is TGTGCCAGCAGCCGTACGGGACAGGGCTCCTACGAGCAGTACTTC.